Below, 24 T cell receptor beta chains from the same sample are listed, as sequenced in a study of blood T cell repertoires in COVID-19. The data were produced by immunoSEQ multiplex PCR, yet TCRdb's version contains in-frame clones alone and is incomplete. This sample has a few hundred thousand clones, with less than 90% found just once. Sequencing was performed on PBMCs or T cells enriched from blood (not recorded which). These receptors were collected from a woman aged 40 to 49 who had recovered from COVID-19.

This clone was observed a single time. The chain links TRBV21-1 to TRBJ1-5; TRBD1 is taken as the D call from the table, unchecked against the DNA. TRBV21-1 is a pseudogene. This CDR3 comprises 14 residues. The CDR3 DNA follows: TGTGCCAGCCTGGGGCGGAATAGCAATCAGCCCCAGCATTTT. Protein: CASLGRNSNQPQHF.

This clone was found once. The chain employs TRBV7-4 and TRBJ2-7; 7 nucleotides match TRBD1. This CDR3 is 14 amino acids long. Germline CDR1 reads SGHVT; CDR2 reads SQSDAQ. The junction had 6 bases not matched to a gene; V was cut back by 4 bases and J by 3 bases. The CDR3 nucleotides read TGTGCCAGCAGCTACGACAGGGTTGACTACGAGCAGTACGTC. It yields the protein CASSYDRVDYEQYV.

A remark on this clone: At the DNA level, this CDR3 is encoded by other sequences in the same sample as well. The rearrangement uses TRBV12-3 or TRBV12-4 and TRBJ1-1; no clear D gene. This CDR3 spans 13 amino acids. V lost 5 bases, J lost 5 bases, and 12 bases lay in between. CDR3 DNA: TGTGCCAGCAGTCTTTCGGGTGGGACTGAAGCTTTCTTT. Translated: CASSLSGGTEAFF.

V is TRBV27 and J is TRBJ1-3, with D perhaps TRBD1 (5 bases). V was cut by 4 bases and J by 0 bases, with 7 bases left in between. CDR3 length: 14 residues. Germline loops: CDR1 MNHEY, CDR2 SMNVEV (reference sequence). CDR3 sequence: CASSSQGSGNTIYF. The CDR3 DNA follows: TGTGCCAGCAGTTCTCAGGGCTCTGGAAACACCATATATTTT.

This CDR3 is CASSLSGYGYTF. The CDR3 nucleotides read TGTGCCAGCAGCCTCTCAGGGTATGGCTACACCTTC. This rearrangement joins TRBV13 to TRBJ1-2; possible D gene TRBD1, 5 bases. Trimming took off 5 bases at V and 5 bases at J, with 9 bases between the two ends. Germline CDR1 reads PRHDT; CDR2 reads FYEKMQ (reference sequence). This CDR3 spans 12 amino acids.

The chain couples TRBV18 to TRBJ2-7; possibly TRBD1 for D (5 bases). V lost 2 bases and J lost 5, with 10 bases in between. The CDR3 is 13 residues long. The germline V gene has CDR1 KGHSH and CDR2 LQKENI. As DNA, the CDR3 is TGTGCCAGCTCACCAGAAGGGGCCCACGAGCAGTACTTC. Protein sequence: CASSPEGAHEQYF.

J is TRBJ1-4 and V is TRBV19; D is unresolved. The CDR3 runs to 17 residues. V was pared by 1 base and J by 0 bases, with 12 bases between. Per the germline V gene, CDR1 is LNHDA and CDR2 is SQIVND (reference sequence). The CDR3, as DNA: TGTGCCAGTAGTATAGTGTTTGGCACCGCAACTAATGAAAAACTGTTTTTT. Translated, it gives CASSIVFGTATNEKLFF.

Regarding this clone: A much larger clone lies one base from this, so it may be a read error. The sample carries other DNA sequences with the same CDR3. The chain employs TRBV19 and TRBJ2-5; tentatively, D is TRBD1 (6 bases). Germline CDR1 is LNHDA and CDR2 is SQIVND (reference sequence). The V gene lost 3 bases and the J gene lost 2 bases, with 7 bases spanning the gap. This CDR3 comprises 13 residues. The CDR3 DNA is TGTGCCAGTAGTATTGACAGGCAAGAGACCCAGTACTTC. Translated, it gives CASSIDRQETQYF.

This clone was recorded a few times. The CDR3 loop is CASSIEGSSYNEQFF. CDR3 sequence (DNA): TGTGCCAGTAGTATCGAGGGAAGCTCCTACAATGAGCAGTTCTTC. This sequence joins TRBV19 and TRBJ2-1; D may be TRBD2 (5 bases). The CDR3 totals 15 residues. V was cut by 3 bases and J by 0 bases, with 9 bases left in between. Germline-derived CDR1 and CDR2 are LNHDA and SQIVND (reference sequence).

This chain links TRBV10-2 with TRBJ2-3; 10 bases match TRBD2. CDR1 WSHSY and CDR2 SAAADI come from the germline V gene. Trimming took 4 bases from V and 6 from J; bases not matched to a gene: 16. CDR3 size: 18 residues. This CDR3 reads CASSVVPSGSVNFDTQYF. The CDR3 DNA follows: TGCGCCAGCAGTGTAGTGCCTAGCGGGAGCGTTAACTTTGATACGCAGTATTTT.

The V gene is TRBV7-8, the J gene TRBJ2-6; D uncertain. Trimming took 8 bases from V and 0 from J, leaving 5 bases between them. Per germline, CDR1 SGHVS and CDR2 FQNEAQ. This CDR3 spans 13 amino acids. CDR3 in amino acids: CASLSSGANVLTF. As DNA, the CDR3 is TGTGCCAGCCTCAGCTCTGGGGCCAACGTCCTGACTTTC.

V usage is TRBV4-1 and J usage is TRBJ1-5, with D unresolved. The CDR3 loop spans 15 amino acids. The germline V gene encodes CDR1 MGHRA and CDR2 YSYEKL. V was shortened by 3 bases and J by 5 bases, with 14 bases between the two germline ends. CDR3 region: CASSQTIDGYQPQHF. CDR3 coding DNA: TGCGCCAGCAGCCAGACTATCGACGGGTATCAGCCCCAGCATTTT.

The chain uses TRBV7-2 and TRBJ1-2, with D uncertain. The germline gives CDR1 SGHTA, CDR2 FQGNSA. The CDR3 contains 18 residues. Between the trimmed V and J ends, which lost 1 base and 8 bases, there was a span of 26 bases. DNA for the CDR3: TGTGCCAGCAGCTTAGGATTGATCCCCAAACGGGATATAGGGGGCTACACCTTC. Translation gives CASSLGLIPKRDIGGYTF. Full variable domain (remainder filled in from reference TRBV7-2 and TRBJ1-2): GAGVSQSPSNKVTEKGKDVELRCDPISGHTALYWYRQSLGQGLEFLIYFQGNSAPDKSGLPSDRFSAERTGGSVSTLTIQRTQQEDSAVYLCASSLGLIPKRDIGGYTFGSGTRLTVV.

The CDR3, as DNA: TGTGCCAGCAGCTTACCTCTCTCGGGGATGAACACTGAAGCTTTCTTT. Translated, it gives CASSLPLSGMNTEAFF. V is TRBV7-8 and J is TRBJ1-1; no reliable D call. V was shortened by 2 bases and J by 0 bases, with 13 bases between the two germline ends. Germline values: CDR1 SGHVS, CDR2 FQNEAQ. CDR3 size: 16 residues.

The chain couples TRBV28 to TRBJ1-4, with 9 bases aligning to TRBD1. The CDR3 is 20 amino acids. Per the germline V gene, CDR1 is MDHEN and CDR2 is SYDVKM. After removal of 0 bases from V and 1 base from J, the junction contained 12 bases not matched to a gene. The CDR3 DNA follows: TGTGCCAGCAGTTTATGGGTCCCGGGACAGGGAACGGGAACTAATGAAAAACTGTTTTTT. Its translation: CASSLWVPGQGTGTNEKLFF.

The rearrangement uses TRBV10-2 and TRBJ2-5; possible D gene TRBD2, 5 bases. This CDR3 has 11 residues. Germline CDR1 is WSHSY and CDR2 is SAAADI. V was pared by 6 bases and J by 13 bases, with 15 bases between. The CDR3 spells CASRSGLALYF. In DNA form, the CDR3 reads TGCGCCAGCAGGAGTGGGCTAGCCCTGTACTTC.

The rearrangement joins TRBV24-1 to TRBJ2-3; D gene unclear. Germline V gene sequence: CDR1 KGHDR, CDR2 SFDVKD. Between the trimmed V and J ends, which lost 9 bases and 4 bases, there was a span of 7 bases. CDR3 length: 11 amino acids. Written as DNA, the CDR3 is TGTGCCACCTCTTCCGCAGATACGCAGTATTTT. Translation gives CATSSADTQYF.

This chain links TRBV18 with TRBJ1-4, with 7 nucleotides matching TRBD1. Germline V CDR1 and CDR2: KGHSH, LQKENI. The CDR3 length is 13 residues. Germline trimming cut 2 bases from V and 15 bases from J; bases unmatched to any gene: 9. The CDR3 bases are TGTGCCAGCTCACCAAAAAGACAGGGTCCATTGTTTTTT. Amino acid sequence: CASSPKRQGPLFF. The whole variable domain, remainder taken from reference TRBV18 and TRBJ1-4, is NAGVMQNPRHLVRRRGQEARLRCSPMKGHSHVYWYRQLPEEGLKFMVYLQKENIIDESGMPKERFSAEFPKEGPSILRIQQVVRGDSAAYFCASSPKRQGPLFFGSGTQLSVL.

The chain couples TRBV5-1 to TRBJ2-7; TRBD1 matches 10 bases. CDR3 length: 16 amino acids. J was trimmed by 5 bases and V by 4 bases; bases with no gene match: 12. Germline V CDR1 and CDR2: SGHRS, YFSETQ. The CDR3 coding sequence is TGCGCCAGCAGCAGCGACAGGGGGCAGCAAAGTGACGAGCAGTACGTC. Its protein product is CASSSDRGQQSDEQYV.

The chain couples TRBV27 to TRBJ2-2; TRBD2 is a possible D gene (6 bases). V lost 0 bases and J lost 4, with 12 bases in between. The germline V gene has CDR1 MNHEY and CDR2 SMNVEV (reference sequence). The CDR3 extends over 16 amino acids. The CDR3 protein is CASSLSPGVATGELFF. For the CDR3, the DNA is TGTGCCAGCAGTTTATCGCCGGGAGTGGCCACCGGGGAGCTGTTTTTT.

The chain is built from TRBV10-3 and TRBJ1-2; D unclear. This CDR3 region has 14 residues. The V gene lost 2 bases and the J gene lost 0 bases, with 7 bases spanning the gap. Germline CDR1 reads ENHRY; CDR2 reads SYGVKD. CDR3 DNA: TGTGCCATCAGTGAGGGAGGGTCTAACTATGGCTACACCTTC. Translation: CAISEGGSNYGYTF.

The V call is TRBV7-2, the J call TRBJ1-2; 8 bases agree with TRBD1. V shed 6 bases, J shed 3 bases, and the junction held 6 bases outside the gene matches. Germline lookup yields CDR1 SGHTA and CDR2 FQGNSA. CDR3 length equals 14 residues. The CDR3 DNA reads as TGTGCCAGCAGTCCGGGACAGGCCTACTATGGCTACACCTTC. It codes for CASSPGQAYYGYTF.

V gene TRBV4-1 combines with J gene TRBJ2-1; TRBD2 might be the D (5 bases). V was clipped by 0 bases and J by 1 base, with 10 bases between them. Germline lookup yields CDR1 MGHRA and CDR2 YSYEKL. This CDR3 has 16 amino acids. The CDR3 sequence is CASSQDPTGSYNEQFF. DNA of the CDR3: TGCGCCAGCAGCCAAGATCCGACGGGGTCCTACAATGAGCAGTTCTTC.

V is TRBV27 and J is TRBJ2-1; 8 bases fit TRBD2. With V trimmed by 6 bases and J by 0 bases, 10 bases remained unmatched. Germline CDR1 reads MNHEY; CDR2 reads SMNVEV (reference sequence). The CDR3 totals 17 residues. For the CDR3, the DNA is TGTGCCAGCAGCCCTGGGCTAGCGGGCCTCTCCTACAATGAGCAGTTCTTC. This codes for CASSPGLAGLSYNEQFF.